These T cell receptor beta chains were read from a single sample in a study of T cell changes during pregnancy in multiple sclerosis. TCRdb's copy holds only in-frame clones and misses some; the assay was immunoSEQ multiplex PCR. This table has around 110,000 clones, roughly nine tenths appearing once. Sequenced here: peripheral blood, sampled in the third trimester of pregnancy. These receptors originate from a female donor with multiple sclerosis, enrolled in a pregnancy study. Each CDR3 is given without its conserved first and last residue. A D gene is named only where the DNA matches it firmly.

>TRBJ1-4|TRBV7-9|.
ASSLASLGRLNEKLF
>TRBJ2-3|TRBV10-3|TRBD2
AISLLAGGPDTQY
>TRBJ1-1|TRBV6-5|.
ASRYGRTEAF
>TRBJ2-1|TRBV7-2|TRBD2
ASSRGTSVYNEQF
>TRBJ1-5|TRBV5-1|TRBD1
ASSHGPGQWNQPQH
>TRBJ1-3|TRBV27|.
ASSRQASGNTIY
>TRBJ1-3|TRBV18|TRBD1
ASSRDRGSGNTIY
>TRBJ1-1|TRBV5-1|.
ASSLTAGTEAF
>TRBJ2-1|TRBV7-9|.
ASSLAGTYNEQF
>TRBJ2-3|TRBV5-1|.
ASSLAGTDTQY
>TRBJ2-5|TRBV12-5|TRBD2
ASGLAGSETQY
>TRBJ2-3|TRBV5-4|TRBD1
ASSLTSTGGTDTQY
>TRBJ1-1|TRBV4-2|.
ASSQDYRMNTEAF
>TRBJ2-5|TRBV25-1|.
ASQGVEETQY
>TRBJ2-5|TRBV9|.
ASSVSGQETQY
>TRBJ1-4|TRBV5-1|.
ASSSAGLATNEKLF
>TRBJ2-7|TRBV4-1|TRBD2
ASSQAPSGGTYEQY
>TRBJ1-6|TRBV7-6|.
ASSLAALSPLH
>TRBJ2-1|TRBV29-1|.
SAAFLLNEQF
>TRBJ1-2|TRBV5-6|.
ASSSTPGGGYT
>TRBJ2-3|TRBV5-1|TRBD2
ASRVGLAGLTDTQY
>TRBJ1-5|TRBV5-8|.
ASSFPGALVQPQH
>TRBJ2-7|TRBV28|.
ASTSFRATGLAYEQY
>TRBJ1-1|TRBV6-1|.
ASTSGGLIRTEAF
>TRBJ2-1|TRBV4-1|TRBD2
ASSPGTSESSYNEQF
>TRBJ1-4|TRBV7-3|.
ASSLSGNEKLF
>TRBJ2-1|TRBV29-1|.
SVFGGQVQF
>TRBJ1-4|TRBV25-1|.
ASSEFRRANEKLF
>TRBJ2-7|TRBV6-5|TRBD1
ASRRDRVVYEQY
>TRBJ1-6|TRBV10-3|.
AIRGVGATNSPLH
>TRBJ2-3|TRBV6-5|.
ASRAEFATDTQY
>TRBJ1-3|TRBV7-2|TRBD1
ASSLAGTGVRTIY
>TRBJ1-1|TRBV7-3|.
ASSLNAGMSTEAF
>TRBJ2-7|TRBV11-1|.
ASSLARGSYEQY
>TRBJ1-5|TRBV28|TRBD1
ASSRQGVGNQPQH
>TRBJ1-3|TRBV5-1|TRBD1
ASSPDRAGNTIY
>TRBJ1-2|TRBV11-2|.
ASSLAGSGYGYT
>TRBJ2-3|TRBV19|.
ASSIGGRPAGTDTQY
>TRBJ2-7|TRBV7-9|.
ASSPGHYYEQY
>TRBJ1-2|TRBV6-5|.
ASRILGGDGYT